This TCR beta chain comes out of a study of cytomegalovirus exposure and HLA in healthy donors. Overall study: Counted in an early data release were approximately 80 million unique TCRs from HLA-typed donors. General study results and limits: The study carried out a later analysis of TCR beta sequences. It associated under 20,000 of them with specific HLA alleles at a false discovery rate of 0.05.

To note about this clone: What it binds is not known.

Primers for the PCR totalled 60 Vbeta and 13 Jbeta. The protocol was immunoSEQ multiplex PCR, while the TCRdb copy is restricted to in-frame clones and leaves out a portion. The table has 200,000 or so clones, 70% to 85% seen once; the top ten hold 0.075% to 0.1%. CDR1 SGDLS and CDR2 YYNGEE come from the germline V gene. The CDR3 has 16 amino acids. Trimming at V came to 0 bases and at J to 4 bases, leaving 6 bases not matched to a gene. This receptor was taken from a boy between 2 and 10 years old in good health and CMV-seronegative. The chain links TRBV9 to TRBJ2-1; the match to TRBD2 covers 8 bases. Sequencing input: PBMCs. CDR3 DNA: TGTGCCAGCAGCGTAGGGCGGGGGGCCGGGTACAATGAGCAGTTCTTC. Translated, it gives CASSVGRGAGYNEQFF.